The TCR beta chain under discussion was sequenced for a study of T cell changes during pregnancy in multiple sclerosis. TCRdb keeps only in-frame clones here, not all; method: immunoSEQ multiplex PCR. Of under 80,000 clones detected, under 95% appear once; the ten largest clones hold roughly 0.44%. The CDR3 contains 13 residues. CDR1 and CDR2 from the germline V gene are MGHDK and SYGVNS. Trimming removed 6 bases from V and 4 bases from J, with 10 bases in between. The J gene is TRBJ1-3, the V gene TRBV25-1, with D uncertain. This sample comprised CD4+ T cells from peripheral blood mononuclear cells, obtained in the second trimester of pregnancy. This clonotype originated in a female donor with multiple sclerosis, enrolled in a pregnancy study. The CDR3 spells CASSDTPGNTIYF. In nucleotides, the CDR3 is TGTGCCAGCAGCGACACCCCAGGAAACACCATATATTTT.